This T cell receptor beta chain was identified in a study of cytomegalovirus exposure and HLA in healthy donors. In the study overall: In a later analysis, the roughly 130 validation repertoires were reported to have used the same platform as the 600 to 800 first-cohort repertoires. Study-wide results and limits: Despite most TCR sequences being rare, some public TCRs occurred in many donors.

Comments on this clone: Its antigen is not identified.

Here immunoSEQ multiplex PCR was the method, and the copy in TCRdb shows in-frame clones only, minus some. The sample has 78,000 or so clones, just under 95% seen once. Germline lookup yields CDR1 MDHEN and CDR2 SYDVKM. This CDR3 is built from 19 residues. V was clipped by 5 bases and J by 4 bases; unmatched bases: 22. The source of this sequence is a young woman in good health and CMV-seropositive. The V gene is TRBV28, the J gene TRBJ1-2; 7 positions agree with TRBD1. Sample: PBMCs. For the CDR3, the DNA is TGTGCCAGCAGTCTATTAACCCTCGGGACAATTTACAGGGGCTATGGCTACACCTTC. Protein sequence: CASSLLTLGTIYRGYGYTF.